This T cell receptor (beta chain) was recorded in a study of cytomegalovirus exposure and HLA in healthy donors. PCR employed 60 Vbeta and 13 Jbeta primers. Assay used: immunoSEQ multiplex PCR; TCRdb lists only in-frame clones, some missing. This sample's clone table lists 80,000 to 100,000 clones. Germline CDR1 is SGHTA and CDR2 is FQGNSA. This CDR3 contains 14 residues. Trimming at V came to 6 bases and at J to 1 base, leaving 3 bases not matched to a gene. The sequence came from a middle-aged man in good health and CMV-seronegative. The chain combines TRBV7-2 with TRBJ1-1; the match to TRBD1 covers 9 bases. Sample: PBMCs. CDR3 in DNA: TGTGCCAGCAGGAGGGACAGGGAGAACACTGAAGCTTTCTTT. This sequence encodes CASRRDRENTEAFF.